This T cell receptor beta chain was captured in a study of OX40 agonist ivuxolimab in advanced cancers. With respect to the entire study: Ivuxolimab was an agonistic, fully human IgG2 monoclonal antibody directed against OX40 (CD134), a costimulatory receptor. Partial responses occurred in three dose-escalation patients: two with cutaneous melanoma and one with hepatocellular carcinoma. The paper covers the monotherapy dose-escalation part of the phase I ivuxolimab trial, which included N of about 56 patients. Prior anti-PD-1, anti-PD-L1 or anti-CTLA-4 therapy was permitted, and checkpoint inhibitors had been received by 30% to 40% of dose-escalation patients. Of the 50 or so patients in dose escalation, some 20 had hepatocellular carcinoma, some 15 had melanoma, 9 had renal cell carcinoma and 9 had head and neck cancer. Peripheral TCRbeta sequencing aimed to test whether ivuxolimab altered TCR sequence diversity and caused clonal T-cell expansion. Intravenous ivuxolimab was administered to patients every 2 weeks at six dose levels: 0.01, 0.1, 0.3, 1.5, 3 and 10 mg/kg. A male proportion of almost 85% and a mean age of approximately 62 years, ranging from about 20 to 85, were recorded for the dose-escalation cohort. The research as a whole found: Low levels of normalized T-cell clonal expansion were also seen in some patients who did not respond. At doses of 0.1 to 3.0 mg/kg, clonal expansion of both CD4+ and CD8+ T cells in blood was seen between baseline and week 6. The antigen specificity of the peripheral T cells that underwent clonal expansion was not determined. In partial responders in the 0.1-3.0 mg/kg groups, normalized peripheral clonal expansion was found to be among the lowest, especially among CD8+ T cells. After ivuxolimab, expanded clones were on average more numerous among CD8+ T cells than among CD4+ T cells.

Comments on this clone: Its antigen is still unknown. Base qualities are not provided; no much larger clone lies one nucleotide away.

The trial excluded patients who had a history of autoimmune disease or who were on systemic immunosuppression. Peripheral blood for TCR sequencing was collected from all dose cohorts at baseline, on cycle 4 day 1, and on cycle 7 day 1. Samples came from an open-label, multicenter, first-in-human phase I dose-escalation trial of ivuxolimab. The trial enrolled adults with locally advanced or metastatic head and neck squamous cell, hepatocellular, melanoma or renal cell carcinoma. CD4+ and CD8+ T cells were sorted separately from peripheral blood before TCR sequencing. Relative to germline, V is missing 4 bases and J is missing 7 bases, with 7 bases of the junction outside any gene match. Via the germline V gene (reference sequence), CDR1 is SGHKS and CDR2 YYEKEE. The CDR3 spans 14 residues, from the cysteine through the phenylalanine. Just the 42-base CDR3 DNA is kept, in frame starting at base 1. For sequencing of the TCRbeta CDR3 region, genomic DNA was extracted from the sorted cells. TCRbeta CDR3 regions were sequenced using the immunoSEQ Assay. TCRdb stores this immuneACCESS table with in-frame sequences only. Part of the clones is absent; in the studies checked, under half of the shortfall reflects unresolved V genes, and no reason is known for the rest. The sample data list tens of thousands of clones, and over 80% of these were observed just once. The ten largest clones represent roughly an eighth of the sample.

The sequenced sample was CD4+ or CD8+ T cells sorted from blood, obtained in a trial of the OX40 agonist ivuxolimab. This TCR was sampled from an adult with an advanced solid tumor such as melanoma, head and neck, liver or kidney cancer. Here the chain combines TRBV5-5 and TRBJ1-4; 7 of the junction bases match TRBD1. The bases read TGTGCCAGCAGCCAAGCCGGGACAGCTGAAAAACTGTTTTTT. Its coded protein is CASSQAGTAEKLFF.